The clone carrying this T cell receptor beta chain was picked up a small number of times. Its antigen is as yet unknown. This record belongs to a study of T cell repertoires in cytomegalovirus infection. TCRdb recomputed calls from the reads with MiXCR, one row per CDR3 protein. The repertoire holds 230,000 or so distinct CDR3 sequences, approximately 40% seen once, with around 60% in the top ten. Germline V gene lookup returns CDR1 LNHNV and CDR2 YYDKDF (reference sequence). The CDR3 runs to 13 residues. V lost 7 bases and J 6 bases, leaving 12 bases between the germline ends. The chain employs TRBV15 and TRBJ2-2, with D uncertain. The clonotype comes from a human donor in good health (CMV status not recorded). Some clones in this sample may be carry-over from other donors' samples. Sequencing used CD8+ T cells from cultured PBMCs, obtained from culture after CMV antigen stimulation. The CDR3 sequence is CATNVRGAGELFF. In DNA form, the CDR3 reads TGTGCCACCAATGTGAGAGGAGCCGGGGAGCTGTTTTTT.